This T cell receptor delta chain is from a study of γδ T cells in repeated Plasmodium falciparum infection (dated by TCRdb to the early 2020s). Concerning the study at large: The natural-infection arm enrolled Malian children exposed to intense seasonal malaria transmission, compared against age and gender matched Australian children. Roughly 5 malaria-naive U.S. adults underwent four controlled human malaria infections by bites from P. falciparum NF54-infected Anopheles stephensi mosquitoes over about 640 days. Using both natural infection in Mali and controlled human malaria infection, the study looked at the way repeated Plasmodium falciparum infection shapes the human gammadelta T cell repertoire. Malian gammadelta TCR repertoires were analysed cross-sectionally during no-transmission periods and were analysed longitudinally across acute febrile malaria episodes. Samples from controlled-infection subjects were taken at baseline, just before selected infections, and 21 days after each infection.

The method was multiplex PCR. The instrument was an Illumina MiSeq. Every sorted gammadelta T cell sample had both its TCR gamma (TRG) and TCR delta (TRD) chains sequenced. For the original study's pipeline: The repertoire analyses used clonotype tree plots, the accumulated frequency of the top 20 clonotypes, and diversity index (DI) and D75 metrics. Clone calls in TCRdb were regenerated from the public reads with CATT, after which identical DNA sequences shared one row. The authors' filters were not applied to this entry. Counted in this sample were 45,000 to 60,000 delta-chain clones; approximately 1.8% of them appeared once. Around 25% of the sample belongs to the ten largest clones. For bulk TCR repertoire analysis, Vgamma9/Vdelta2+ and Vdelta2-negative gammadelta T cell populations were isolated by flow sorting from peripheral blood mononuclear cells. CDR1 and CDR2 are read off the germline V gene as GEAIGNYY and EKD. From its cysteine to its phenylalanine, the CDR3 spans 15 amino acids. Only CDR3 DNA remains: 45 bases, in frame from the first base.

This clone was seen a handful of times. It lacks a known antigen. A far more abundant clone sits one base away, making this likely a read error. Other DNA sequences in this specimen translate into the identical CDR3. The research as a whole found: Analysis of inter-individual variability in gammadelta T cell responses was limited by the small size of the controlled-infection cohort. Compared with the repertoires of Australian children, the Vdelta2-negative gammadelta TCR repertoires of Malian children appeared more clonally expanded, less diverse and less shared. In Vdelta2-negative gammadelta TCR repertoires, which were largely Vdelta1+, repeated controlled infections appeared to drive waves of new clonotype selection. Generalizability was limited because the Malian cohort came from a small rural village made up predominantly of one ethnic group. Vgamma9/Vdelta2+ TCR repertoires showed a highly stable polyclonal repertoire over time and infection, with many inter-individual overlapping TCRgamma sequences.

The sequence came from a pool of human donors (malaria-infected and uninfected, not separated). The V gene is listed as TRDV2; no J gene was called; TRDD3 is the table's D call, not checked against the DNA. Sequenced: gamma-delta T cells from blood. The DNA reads TGTGCCTGTGATTCACTGGGGATGAACACCGATAAGCTCATCTTT. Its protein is CACDSLGMNTDKLIF.